This entry lists 3 T cell receptor beta chains sequenced from one sample in a study of T cells in Graves' hyperthyroidism and ophthalmopathy (dated by TCRdb to between 2017 and 2020). Library preparation employed multiplex PCR. TCRdb lists the instrument as Illumina HiSeq 2000. Amplification of TCR beta CDR3 regions was carried out from RNA transcripts. A first-round RT-PCR of the TCR CDR3 used the HTBI primer set with the Qiagen OneStep RT-PCR kit. TCRdb trimmed the raw reads at Q25, called clones with MiXCR and kept productive beta chains. One record per CDR3 amino acid sequence lists the most common genes and DNA. The sample table shows roughly 500,000 distinct CDR3 sequences, and just over 45% are seen once. Of the sample, 15% to 20% falls within the top ten clones. The specimen was peripheral blood or thyroid tissue (not recorded which). These receptors were obtained from an adult woman with Graves' disease, either hyperthyroidism or ophthalmopathy (not recorded which).

This clonotype came up many times. The gene calls are TRBV6-1 and TRBJ1-5; D may be TRBD1 (5 bases). Trimming pared 6 bases from V and 4 bases from J, leaving 10 bases between. Per germline, CDR1 MNHNS and CDR2 SASEGT. The CDR3 consists of 13 residues. The CDR3 reads CASSGSGNQPQHF. CDR3 in DNA: TGTGCCAGCAGCGGATCAGGGAATCAGCCCCAGCATTTT.

The chain links TRBV2 to TRBJ1-6; weak D call: TRBD1 (6 bases). V was trimmed by 6 bases and J by 5 bases, leaving 8 bases between them. The CDR3 has 13 amino acids. Germline V gives CDR1 SNHLY, CDR2 FYNNEI. The CDR3 loop reads CASRYRDNSPLHF. CDR3 sequence (DNA): TGTGCCAGCAGGTACAGGGATAATTCACCCCTCCACTTT.

The V and J genes are TRBV29-1 and TRBJ1-1; D is possibly TRBD1 (6 bases). There are 15 residues in the CDR3. V was pared by 4 bases and J by 3 bases, with 18 bases between. Germline V CDR1 and CDR2: SQVTM, ANQGSEA. Here the CDR3 reads CSVGGFYRDHTEAFF. The CDR3 region has the DNA TGCAGCGTTGGGGGCTTCTACAGGGACCACACTGAAGCTTTCTTT. The full variable domain, completed using reference TRBV29-1 and TRBJ1-1, is SAVISQKPSRDICQRGTSLTIQCQVDSQVTMMFWYRQQPGQSLTLIATANQGSEATYESGFVIDKFPISRPNLTFSTLTVSNMSPEDSSIYLCSVGGFYRDHTEAFFGQGTRLTVV.